This TCR beta chain was profiled in a study of blood T cells in healthy people across ages. Turning to the study itself: There was about one barcoded beta molecule captured by template switching per two T cells. General study results and limits: Aged donors had fewer naive CD4+ cells and lower diversity than long-lived donors.

This clonotype has a single count. Its target is not known. Per sample, a minimum of 6.5 million PBMCs were isolated. The CDR3 is 15 residues long. V shed 5 bases and J shed 1 base, with 14 bases lying between them. The germline gives CDR1 SGHTA, CDR2 FQGNSA. A second about 6 to 11 cycle PCR used barcoded and J-beta primers. TCRdb ran MiXCR on the 5' RACE reads and lists one entry per CDR3 protein. The data show about 1,600,000 distinct CDR3 sequences, 42% seen once. The sequence was obtained from a woman between 18 and 30 years old in good health. V is TRBV7-2 and J is TRBJ2-5; either TRBD1 or TRBD2 may supply D (5 bases each). Sequencing was done on a sample of blood. CDR3 nucleotide sequence: TGTGCCAGCAGCCCCGAGCCAGGGAGCCAAGAGACCCAGTACTTC. Protein product: CASSPEPGSQETQYF.